These 18 T cell receptor beta chains were all obtained from the same sample, sequenced in a study of T cell responses to AZD1222 COVID-19 vaccine. This table comes from immunoSEQ multiplex PCR, and its TCRdb copy is limited to in-frame clones, with some not included. The sample contains roughly 100,000 clones, roughly 89% of which appear only once. The sample was peripheral blood, taken on day 0 of AZD1222 vaccination. The receptors come from an adult in good health.

The J gene is TRBJ2-3, the V gene TRBV2; unclear D gene. Germline-derived CDR1 and CDR2 are SNHLY and FYNNEI. V was cut by 5 bases and J by 2 bases, with 14 bases left in between. The CDR3 contains 15 residues. This chain's CDR3 is CASSRSRALTDTQYF. The CDR3 DNA follows: TGTGCCAGCAGTAGATCCCGGGCCCTCACAGATACGCAGTATTTT.

V and J are TRBV28 and TRBJ2-7; 8 positions agree with TRBD2. This CDR3 is 15 amino acids long. Germline V CDR1 and CDR2: MDHEN, SYDVKM. V lost 5 bases, J lost 3 bases, and 9 bases stayed unmatched. As DNA, the CDR3 is TGTGCCAGCAGTCCTCGGGGTAGCGGGAACTACGAGCAGTACTTC. It encodes CASSPRGSGNYEQYF.

This CDR3 reads CASSPTGGSSETQYF. The CDR3 DNA follows: TGCGCCAGCAGCCCGACAGGGGGGTCATCAGAGACCCAGTACTTC. The chain combines TRBV5-1 with TRBJ2-5; the match to TRBD1 covers 9 bases. Germline V CDR1 and CDR2: SGHRS, YFSETQ. There are 15 residues in the CDR3. Losses at the gene ends were 4 bases for V and 4 bases for J; bases not matched to a gene: 8.

The CDR3 DNA reads TGTGCCAGCAGTTACCAGAGGCCCACTGAAGCTTTCTTT. This gives the protein CASSYQRPTEAFF. The rearrangement links TRBV6-2 or TRBV6-3 to TRBJ1-1; no clear D gene. The length of the CDR3 is 13 residues. Germline values: CDR1 MNHEY, CDR2 SVGEGT. V lost 2 bases, J lost 4 bases, and 8 bases lay in between.

The DNA for the CDR3 is TGCAGTGCGGCATGGGGAGAGACCCAGTACTTC. Its protein is CSAAWGETQYF. This chain joins TRBV20-1 and TRBJ2-5; the D is unclear. Looked up from germline, CDR1 is DFQATT and CDR2 is SNEGSKA (reference sequence). The CDR3 runs 11 residues. V lost 6 bases and J 4 bases, leaving 9 bases between the germline ends.

Here the CDR3 DNA reads TGCAGCGTTGAACTCTTGGGAGTTACTCAGTTCTTC. Residues: CSVELLGVTQFF. The chain joins TRBV29-1 to TRBJ2-1, with D tentatively TRBD2 (5 bases). This CDR3 is 12 amino acids long. Germline V gene sequence: CDR1 SQVTM, CDR2 ANQGSEA. Trimming cost V 2 bases and J 13 bases, with 15 bases left between them.

V usage is TRBV18 and J usage is TRBJ1-5; 9 bases map to TRBD1. The V gene end was trimmed by 4 bases and the J gene end by 2 bases; junction bases not matched to a gene: 6. The germline V gene encodes CDR1 KGHSH and CDR2 LQKENI. The CDR3 contains 16 residues. The CDR3 DNA is TGTGCCAGCTCACTATCGACAGGGGGTGGCAATCAGCCCCAGCATTTT. Translated: CASSLSTGGGNQPQHF.

The genes are TRBV7-9 and TRBJ2-3, with 7 bases fitting TRBD2. The CDR3 runs 16 residues. CDR1 is SEHNR, CDR2 FQNEAQ, per germline (reference sequence). J was trimmed by 2 bases and V by 1 base; bases with no gene match: 6. As DNA, the CDR3 is TGTGCCAGCAGCTTAGGTGAACTAGCGAACACAGATACGCAGTATTTT. Translated, it gives CASSLGELANTDTQYF. The full variable domain, completed using reference TRBV7-9 and TRBJ2-3, is DTGVSQNPRHKITKRGQNVTFRCDPISEHNRLYWYRQTLGQGPEFLTYFQNEAQLEKSRLLSDRFSAERPKGSFSTLEIQRTEQGDSAMYLCASSLGELANTDTQYFGPGTRLTVL.

The CDR3 loop reads CASSFGLAGGGDTQYF. The CDR3 region has the DNA TGTGCCAGCAGCTTTGGACTAGCGGGAGGAGGAGATACGCAGTATTTT. The rearrangement joins TRBV14 to TRBJ2-3; 14 bases line up with TRBD2. This CDR3 is built from 16 residues. CDR1 is SGHDN and CDR2 is FVKESK in the germline V gene. V dropped 5 bases and J dropped 5; count of bases not matched to a gene: 6.

The chain combines TRBV7-6 with TRBJ2-7; 9 nucleotides match TRBD2. Germline values: CDR1 SGHVS, CDR2 FNYEAQ. CDR3 length equals 14 residues. V lost 3 bases and J lost 2; bases outside the gene matches: 2. CDR3 loop: CASSFTSGPYEQYF. CDR3 nucleotides: TGTGCCAGCAGCTTCACTAGCGGGCCCTACGAGCAGTACTTC.

This chain connects TRBV7-9 to TRBJ1-5; no definite D call. From germline, CDR1 is SEHNR and CDR2 FQNEAQ (reference sequence). The CDR3 consists of 14 residues. Trimming removed 0 bases from V and 1 base from J, with 4 bases in between. The CDR3, as DNA: TGTGCCAGCAGCTTAGCTGGGAGCAATCAGCCCCAGCATTTT. Translation gives CASSLAGSNQPQHF.

This chain links TRBV28 with TRBJ2-7, with a possible D match to TRBD2 (6 bases). V lost 5 bases to trimming and J lost 2 bases, with 16 bases between them. CDR3 length: 15 amino acids. The germline V gene has CDR1 MDHEN and CDR2 SYDVKM. CDR3: CASSTPRRGAYEQYF. The CDR3 coding sequence is TGTGCCAGCAGTACCCCCCGGCGGGGCGCCTACGAGCAGTACTTC.

The chain is built from TRBV4-3 and TRBJ2-1; TRBD2 aligns across 7 bases. The CDR3 has 17 amino acids. The germline gives CDR1 LGHNA, CDR2 YSLEER. V trimming: 4 bases; J trimming: 2 bases; junction bases outside the gene matches: 11. The CDR3 reads CASSRLVGGSPYNEQFF. For the CDR3, the DNA is TGCGCCAGCAGCCGCTTGGTGGGCGGGAGCCCCTACAATGAGCAGTTCTTC.

The chain links TRBV6-5 to TRBJ2-7, with 8 bases fitting TRBD2. Germline CDR1 reads MNHEY; CDR2 reads SVGAGI. CDR3 length: 14 amino acids. V lost 6 bases, J lost 4 bases, and 8 bases stayed unmatched. The CDR3 is CASRAASGGYEQYF. CDR3 in DNA: TGTGCCAGCAGGGCCGCCAGCGGGGGTTACGAGCAGTACTTC.

The chain combines TRBV27 with TRBJ2-3, with TRBD2 identical over 12 bases. This CDR3 has 16 amino acids. The J segment lost 4 bases and the V segment lost 4 bases, leaving 6 bases of the junction unmatched. The germline V gene has CDR1 MNHEY and CDR2 SMNVEV (reference sequence). CDR3 residues: CASSSRLAGEADTQYF. In nucleotides, the CDR3 is TGTGCCAGCAGTTCCCGACTAGCGGGAGAGGCAGATACGCAGTATTTT.

The chain combines TRBV5-5 with TRBJ2-5; 10 nucleotides align to TRBD1. V shed 0 bases and J 4 bases; nucleotides not matched to a gene: 6. The CDR3 is 16 amino acids. Per germline, CDR1 SGHKS and CDR2 YYEKEE (reference sequence). The CDR3 region is CASSLGRDRGPETQYF. The CDR3 bases are TGTGCCAGCAGCTTGGGTCGGGACAGGGGCCCAGAGACCCAGTACTTC.

V is TRBV7-9 and J is TRBJ1-5, with D maybe TRBD1 (5 bases). CDR1 and CDR2 (germline): SEHNR, FQNEAQ (reference sequence). V was trimmed by 4 bases and J by 5 bases, leaving 12 bases between them. This CDR3 contains 14 residues. DNA of the CDR3: TGTGCCAGCAGCTCCAACCGAGGGGATCAGCCCCAGCATTTT. Encoded protein: CASSSNRGDQPQHF.

This rearrangement joins TRBV24-1 to TRBJ2-1; TRBD2 matches 7 bases. This CDR3 region has 16 residues. From germline, CDR1 is KGHDR and CDR2 SFDVKD. V trimming: 4 bases; J trimming: 7 bases; junction bases outside the gene matches: 12. The CDR3 loop is CATSDPTERRGNEQFF. In DNA form, the CDR3 reads TGTGCCACCAGTGACCCGACTGAACGGCGGGGGAATGAGCAGTTCTTC.